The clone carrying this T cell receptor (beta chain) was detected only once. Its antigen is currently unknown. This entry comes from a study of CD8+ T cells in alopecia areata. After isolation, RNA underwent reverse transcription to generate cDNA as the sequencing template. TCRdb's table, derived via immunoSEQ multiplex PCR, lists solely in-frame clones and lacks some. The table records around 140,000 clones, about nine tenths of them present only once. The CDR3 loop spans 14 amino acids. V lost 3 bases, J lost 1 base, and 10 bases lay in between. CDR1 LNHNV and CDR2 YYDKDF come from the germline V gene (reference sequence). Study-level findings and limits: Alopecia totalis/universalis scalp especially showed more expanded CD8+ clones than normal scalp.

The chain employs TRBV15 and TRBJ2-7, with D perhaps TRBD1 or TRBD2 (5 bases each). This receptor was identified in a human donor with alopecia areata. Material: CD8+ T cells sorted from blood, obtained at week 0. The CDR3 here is CATSSRDASYEQYF. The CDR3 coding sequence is TGTGCCACCAGCAGCCGGGACGCATCCTACGAGCAGTACTTC. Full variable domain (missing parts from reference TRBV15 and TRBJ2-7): DAMVIQNPRYQVTQFGKPVTLSCSQTLNHNVMYWYQQKSSQAPKLLFHYYDKDFNNEADTPDNFQSRRPNTSFCFLDIRSPGLGDTAMYLCATSSRDASYEQYFGPGTRLTVT.